This T cell receptor beta chain appears in the sequencing data of a study of blood T cell repertoires in COVID-19. Study background: Samples representing acute and convalescent COVID-19 were sourced from the United States, Italy and Spain. PBMCs, B-cell-depleted T cells, or T cells provided the cDNA or gDNA that made up the material.

Patients from Seattle were sampled longitudinally, starting during active infection. Authors' processing steps: Reference gene primer amplification in the assay estimated nucleated cell counts. Data came from immunoSEQ multiplex PCR; TCRdb stores just in-frame clones and leaves some out. D and trimming come from the DNA, and the V and J calls and clone size come from that table. This sample has about 140,000 clones, with roughly 90% found just once. The CDR3 consists of 13 residues. Per the germline V gene, CDR1 is LGHDT and CDR2 is YNNKEL (reference sequence). V lost 1 base and J lost 4, with 7 bases in between.

The chain uses TRBV3-1 (or the pseudogene TRBV3-2) and TRBJ1-2; possible D gene TRBD1, 5 bases. The clonotype was recovered from a human donor with COVID-19, enrolled during active disease. The donor label of this sample is uncertain. The sample consisted of peripheral blood. CDR3 nucleotides: TGTGCCAGCAGCCAAGGCGGGGGCTATGGCTACACCTTC. It translates to CASSQGGGYGYTF.